A selection of T cell receptor beta chains follows, all from one sample in a study of OX40 agonist ivuxolimab in advanced cancers. Assay used: immunoSEQ multiplex PCR; TCRdb lists only in-frame clones, some missing. The sample includes tens of thousands of clones, approximately 91% of them seen just once. The sequences come from CD4+ or CD8+ T cells sorted from blood, collected in a trial of the OX40 agonist ivuxolimab. The receptor set was obtained from an adult with an advanced solid tumor such as melanoma, head and neck, liver or kidney cancer. The CDR3 runs from the conserved cysteine through the conserved F or W. Size values are once, few and many counts, or a class for expanded clones, and some rows have none.

TRBJ2-7 | TRBV5-4 | - | 13 | CASSRERSHEQYF
TRBJ2-7 | TRBV10-1 | - | 14 | CASSDGSGGYEQYF
TRBJ1-1 | TRBV30 | - | 15 | CAWSHRRGANTEAFF
TRBJ2-4 | TRBV9 | - | 13 | CASSVGGLNIQYF
TRBJ2-2 | TRBV6-5 | once | 16 | CASSLWTGEITGELFF
TRBJ2-7 | TRBV5-1 | - | 15 | CASSLAGGRAYEQYF
TRBJ2-1 | TRBV6-5 | - | 15 | CASSYGSGDYNEQFF
TRBJ2-6 | TRBV7-9 | - | 18 | CASSLVGNTDSGANVLTF
TRBJ2-1 | TRBV2 | - | 16 | CASSEGSDVRANEQFF
TRBJ1-1 | TRBV9 | - | 16 | CASSVATWNANAEAFF
TRBJ1-4 | TRBV6-1 | - | 14 | CASRTAQGGEKLFF
TRBJ2-7 | TRBV6-5 | - | 15 | CASSYFSVNSYEQYF
TRBJ2-6 | TRBV27 | - | 18 | CASSPLRGVGSGANVLTF
TRBJ1-4 | TRBV28 | few | 14 | CASSLGTGVEKLFF
TRBJ2-5 | TRBV5-1 | - | 12 | CASSSSQETQYF
TRBJ2-5 | TRBV19 | - | 14 | CASTLGRGQETQYF
TRBJ1-1 | TRBV11-3 | - | 14 | CASSLEGGTAEAFF
TRBJ2-4 | TRBV18 | - | 15 | CASSPNPLAKNIQYF
TRBJ1-5 | TRBV7-2 | - | 14 | CASSLGGEYQPQHF
TRBJ2-7 | TRBV11-2 | - | 16 | CASSLGWAARNREQYF
TRBJ2-1 | TRBV7-2 | - | 14 | CASSAENRGSEQFF
TRBJ2-7 | TRBV6-1 | - | 15 | CASSAQSGRASEQYF
TRBJ2-4 | TRBV5-1 | - | 14 | CASSDWDSQNIQYF
TRBJ1-1 | TRBV11-3 | - | 13 | CASSPIEETEAFF
TRBJ2-1 | TRBV7-2 | - | 15 | CASKRLGGDGNEQFF
TRBJ1-4 | TRBV7-2 | - | 18 | CASSPNAGNTATNEKLFF
TRBJ1-4 | TRBV7-2 | - | 15 | CASSSRVATNEKLFF
TRBJ2-4 | TRBV6-5 | - | 14 | CASSYSTGVDIQYF
TRBJ1-2 | TRBV6-1 | - | 16 | CASSETGRSPNYGYTF
TRBJ2-7 | TRBV5-1 | - | 12 | CASSVGLREQYF
TRBJ1-3 | TRBV5-5 | - | 16 | CASSFRGQSSGNTIYF